The source of this T cell receptor (beta chain) is a study of blood T cell repertoires in COVID-19. Study-wide context: Samples taken during acute and convalescent COVID-19 were collected in the United States, Italy and Spain. T cells, B-cell-depleted T cells, or PBMCs supplied cDNA or gDNA.

In the original processing: By means of reference gene primer amplification, nucleated cell counts were estimated. Clones were sequenced by immunoSEQ multiplex PCR, and TCRdb holds only the in-frame ones, with some missing. Clone size and V and J calls were adopted from that table, with D and trimming inferred from the DNA. This table has about 130,000 clones, around 85% appearing once. The sample was peripheral blood. The receptor comes from an elderly woman with acute or convalescent COVID-19.

CDR3 in amino acids: CASSQDRGTTNTGELFF. Here the CDR3 DNA reads TGCGCCAGCAGCCAAGATAGAGGGACTACGAACACCGGGGAGCTGTTTTTT. The chain couples TRBV4-1 to TRBJ2-2, with TRBD2 matching over 7 bases. Germline CDR1 and CDR2: MGHRA and YSYEKL. This CDR3 is built from 17 residues. V lost 0 bases to trimming and J lost 0 bases; unmatched junction nucleotides: 4.